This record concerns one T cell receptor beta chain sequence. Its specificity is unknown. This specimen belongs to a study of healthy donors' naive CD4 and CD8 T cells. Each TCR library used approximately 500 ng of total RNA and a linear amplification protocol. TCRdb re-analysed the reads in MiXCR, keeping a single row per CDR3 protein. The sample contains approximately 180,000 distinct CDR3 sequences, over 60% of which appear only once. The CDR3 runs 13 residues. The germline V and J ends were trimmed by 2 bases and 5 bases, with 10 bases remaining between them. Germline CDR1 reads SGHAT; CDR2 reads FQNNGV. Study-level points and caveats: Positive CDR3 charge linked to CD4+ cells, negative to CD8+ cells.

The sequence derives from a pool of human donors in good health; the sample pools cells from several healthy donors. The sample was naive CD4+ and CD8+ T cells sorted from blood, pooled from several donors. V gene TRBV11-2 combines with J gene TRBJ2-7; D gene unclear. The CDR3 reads CASSLPTVNEQYF. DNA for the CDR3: TGTGCCAGCAGCTTACCCACAGTCAACGAGCAGTACTTC.